The clone carrying this T cell receptor (beta chain) was seen ten or more times. Its target is not known. In the source study's methods: The authors used CDR3 differences across clinicopathological groups to build a distant-metastasis classifier for papillary thyroid cancer. TCRdb re-processed the PCR reads through MiXCR. The V and J calls and clone size come from TCRdb's table, not from the authors' own analysis. The sample includes tens of thousands of clones, 25% to 30% of them seen just once. The data derive from a study of metastatic and nonmetastatic thyroid tumors. Study-level background: Across peripheral blood and tumor or nodule tissue samples taken from malignant and benign thyroid patients, the repertoires were compared with one another.

The CDR3 has 14 amino acids. V was pared by 0 bases and J by 6 bases, with 9 bases between. Germline values: CDR1 LNHDA, CDR2 SQIVND (reference sequence). Study results and caveats: Reportedly, malignant thyroid tumors had significantly higher TCR beta diversity than benign nodules, in blood and tumor.

Thyroid surgery took place with no prior treatment in any patient. The clonotype was recovered from a female donor with papillary thyroid cancer or a benign thyroid nodule (not recorded which). Some clones in this sample may be carry-over from other donors' samples. The sequenced material came from blood. V usage is TRBV19 and J usage is TRBJ2-1; D gene uncertain. CDR3 sequence: CASSIDRWGNEQFF. In nucleotides, the CDR3 is TGTGCCAGTAGTATAGATCGGTGGGGCAATGAGCAGTTCTTC. Together with reference TRBV19 and TRBJ2-1, the CDR3 gives the full variable domain: DGGITQSPKYLFRKEGQNVTLSCEQNLNHDAMYWYRQDPGQGLRLIYYSQIVNDFQKGDIAEGYSVSREKKESFPLTVTSAQKNPTAFYLCASSIDRWGNEQFFGPGTRLTVL.